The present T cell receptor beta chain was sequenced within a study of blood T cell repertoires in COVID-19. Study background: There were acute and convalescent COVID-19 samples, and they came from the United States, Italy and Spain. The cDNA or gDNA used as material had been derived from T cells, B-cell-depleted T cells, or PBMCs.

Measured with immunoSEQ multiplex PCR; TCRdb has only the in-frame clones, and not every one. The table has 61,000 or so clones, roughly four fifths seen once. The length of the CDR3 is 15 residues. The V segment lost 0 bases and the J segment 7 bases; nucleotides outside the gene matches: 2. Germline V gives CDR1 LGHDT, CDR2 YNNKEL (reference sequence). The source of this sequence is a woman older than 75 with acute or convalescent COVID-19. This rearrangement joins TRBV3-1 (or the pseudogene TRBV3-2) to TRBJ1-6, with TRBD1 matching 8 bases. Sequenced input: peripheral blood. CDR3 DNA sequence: TGTGCCAGCAGCCAAGAGGACAGGGAAAATTCACCCCTCCACTTT. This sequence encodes CASSQEDRENSPLHF.